Described below is a single TCR beta chain sequence and its context. Its target is not known. This record belongs to a study of shared clonotypes between healthy human individuals. For the study at large: Sampling drew on donors who were a couple of women and three men aged 18 to 49. Notes on the study in general: Rarefaction showed sorted-subset sequencing was incomplete despite large depth. Sharing across four donors was seen in 4.5% to 6.5% of naive CD4 clonotypes.

Germline values: CDR1 SGHNT, CDR2 YYREEE (reference sequence). With 0 bases clipped from V and 11 bases from J, the junction kept 2 bases outside the gene matches. CDR3 length: 14 amino acids. Some clones are missing from TCRdb's copy, which holds only in-frame ones; the method was immunoSEQ multiplex PCR. The sample shows 1.5 million to 2.5 million clones, about 95% of them seen only once. Naive CD8 isolation took CD45RO-negative cells positively selected for CCR7 and excluded terminally differentiated effector memory CD45RA+ cells. Each sample came from a Caucasian adult donor living in Nashville, Tennessee.

The sequence was obtained from a man between 18 and 35 years old in good health. Source material: naive CD8+ T cells sorted from blood. The chain has TRBV5-4 and TRBJ2-2; 12 nucleotides agree with TRBD1. CDR3 sequence reads: CASSLGGTGGELFF. The CDR3 DNA is TGTGCCAGCAGCTTGGGGGGGACAGGGGGCGAGCTGTTTTTT. The complete variable domain, with remaining parts taken from reference TRBV5-4 and TRBJ2-2, reads ETGVTQSPTHLIKTRGQQVTLRCSSQSGHNTVSWYQQALGQGPQFIFQYYREEENGRGNFPPRFSGLQFPNYSSELNVNALELDDSALYLCASSLGGTGGELFFGEGSRLTVL.